This record covers a single T cell receptor beta chain. Genomic DNA for unsorted samples was obtained from tens of millions of PBMCs. The sequenced material, unsorted PBMC DNA, was run on ten immunoSEQ deep assay plates. Generated by immunoSEQ multiplex PCR, the TCRdb table keeps only in-frame clones and is missing some. Of 550,000 to 600,000 clones in the sample, around three quarters were seen once. V was clipped by 2 bases and J by 7 bases, with 12 bases between them. CDR3 length: 13 residues. Germline CDR1 SGHAT, CDR2 FQDESV (reference sequence). This entry is derived from a study of shared clonotypes between healthy human individuals.

This chain joins TRBV11-1 and TRBJ2-7; unclear D gene. This TCR derives from a woman in her thirties or forties in good health. Some clones in this sample may be carry-over from other donors' samples. The specimen was PBMCs. This chain's CDR3 is CASSLPGSEEQYF. As DNA, the CDR3 is TGTGCCAGCAGCTTACCGGGTTCCGAAGAGCAGTACTTC.